The next 5 T cell receptor beta chains were all read from a single sample in a study of CD8+ T cells in alopecia areata. Sequencing templates came from extracted RNA that was reverse transcribed into cDNA. The data were produced by immunoSEQ multiplex PCR, yet TCRdb's version contains in-frame clones alone and is incomplete. The table shows about 150,000 clones, with more than 75% occurring only once. The specimen was CD8+ T cells sorted from blood, collected at week 0. All receptors come from a human donor with alopecia areata.

The chain uses TRBV25-1 and TRBJ2-1, with 10 positions matching TRBD2. CDR1 and CDR2 from the germline V gene are MGHDK and SYGVNS. The CDR3 sequence is 17 residues long. V was pared by 4 bases and J by 2 bases, with 8 bases of the junction left unmatched. CDR3 protein: CASSGIIAGGTYNEQFF. The CDR3 nucleotides are TGTGCCAGCAGTGGTATAATAGCGGGAGGTACCTACAATGAGCAGTTCTTC.

CDR3 sequence reads: CASSLWGSDTEAFF. In DNA, the CDR3 is TGTGCCAGCAGCTTGTGGGGGAGCGACACTGAAGCTTTCTTT. The V call is TRBV5-4, the J call TRBJ1-1; D may be TRBD1 (5 bases). Trimming pared 1 base from V and 3 bases from J, leaving 10 bases between. Looked up from germline, CDR1 is SGHNT and CDR2 is YYREEE (reference sequence). This CDR3 comprises 14 residues.

V and J are TRBV18 and TRBJ2-7; 8 bases fit TRBD1. CDR1 KGHSH and CDR2 LQKENI come from the germline V gene. The CDR3 runs to 15 residues. V trimming: 0 bases; J trimming: 4 bases; junction bases outside the gene matches: 5. The CDR3 region has the DNA TGTGCCAGCTCACCACCGGGGACAGGATGGTACGAGCAGTACTTC. Translated: CASSPPGTGWYEQYF.

The chain couples TRBV27 to TRBJ2-1; 10 bases align to TRBD2. This CDR3 has 15 residues. V lost 6 bases and J lost 5; bases outside the gene matches: 7. Germline-derived CDR1 and CDR2 are MNHEY and SMNVEV (reference sequence). DNA of the CDR3: TGTGCCAGCAGAACGGGACTAGCGCCAGACAATGAGCAGTTCTTC. Translating gives CASRTGLAPDNEQFF.

The chain combines TRBV27 with TRBJ2-1, with TRBD1 matching over 8 bases. The germline V gene has CDR1 MNHEY and CDR2 SMNVEV (reference sequence). The V and J ends lost 3 bases and 9 bases, in that order; junction bases with no gene match: 4. CDR3 length equals 13 residues. CDR3 in amino acids: CASSFTGGTEQFF. The CDR3 DNA is TGTGCCAGCAGTTTCACAGGGGGGACTGAGCAGTTCTTC.